This T cell receptor beta chain appears in the sequencing data of a study of T-cell memory formation after mild COVID-19. Whole-study context: Clusters were largely donor specific. Study conclusions and caveats: The finding that pre-infection memory included some responding clones suggested that cross-reactive memory joined.

TCRdb redid the calling of the 5' RACE reads with MiXCR, one entry per CDR3 protein. The table shows some 300,000 distinct CDR3 sequences, with approximately 22% occurring only once. About this clonotype itself: Its matching antigen is unknown.

This CDR3 region has 15 residues. V was clipped by 5 bases and J by 4 bases; unmatched bases: 6. The receptor comes from a young man who had mild COVID-19 (a few samples of this study predate the infection). Cell type and time point are not known. The V gene is TRBV12-3 or TRBV12-4, the J gene TRBJ2-5; TRBD2 aligns across 11 bases. Sequenced: PBMCs or a T cell subset sorted from them (not recorded which). CDR3 sequence: CASSLSGGGGETQYF. The CDR3 nucleotides are TGTGCCAGCAGTCTTAGCGGGGGGGGAGGAGAGACCCAGTACTTC.